Following are 9 T cell receptor beta chains from one sample sequenced in a study of blood T cell repertoires in COVID-19. TCRdb keeps only in-frame clones here, not all; method: immunoSEQ multiplex PCR. The repertoire holds hundreds of thousands of clones, with around 91% as singletons. The sequenced sample was PBMCs or T cells enriched from blood (not recorded which). The receptors were sampled from a man between 18 and 29 years old who had recovered from COVID-19.

This chain uses TRBV18 with TRBJ2-1; TRBD2 matches 8 bases. This CDR3 spans 17 amino acids. Germline CDR1 reads KGHSH; CDR2 reads LQKENI. V trimming: 1 base; J trimming: 4 bases; junction bases outside the gene matches: 9. Here the CDR3 reads CASSPRAGGQMYNEQFF. CDR3 DNA: TGTGCCAGCTCACCACGCGCGGGAGGACAAATGTACAATGAGCAGTTCTTC.

V and J are TRBV6-1 and TRBJ2-7; no clear D. Trimming cost V 3 bases and J 3 bases, with 12 bases left between them. This CDR3 is 14 amino acids long. Germline CDR1 is MNHNS and CDR2 is SASEGT. For the CDR3, the DNA is TGTGCCAGCAGTGATGGCGGATACCTCTACGAGCAGTACTTC. Its translation is CASSDGGYLYEQYF.

This chain connects TRBV9 to TRBJ1-4; TRBD1 might be the D (5 bases). This CDR3 region has 15 residues. Germline V CDR1 and CDR2: SGDLS, YYNGEE. Trimming pared 2 bases from V and 2 bases from J, leaving 10 bases between. In DNA, the CDR3 is TGTGCCAGCAGCGTCGGGACTGCTACTAATGAAAAACTGTTTTTT. This translates into CASSVGTATNEKLFF. Combining the CDR3 with reference TRBV9 and TRBJ1-4 gives the whole variable domain DSGVTQTPKHLITATGQRVTLRCSPRSGDLSVYWYQQSLDQGLQFLIQYYNGEERAKGNILERFSAQQFPDLHSELNLSSLELGDSALYFCASSVGTATNEKLFFGSGTQLSVL.

The chain uses TRBV6-2 or TRBV6-3 and TRBJ1-5, with a tentative D call TRBD1 (5 bases). Trimming cost V 6 bases and J 5 bases, with 11 bases left between them. Germline V gene data show CDR1 as MNHEY and CDR2 as SVGEGT. This CDR3 region has 13 residues. CDR3 sequence reads: CASSPPRDQPQHF. The CDR3, as DNA: TGTGCCAGCAGCCCACCCAGGGATCAGCCCCAGCATTTT.

This chain uses TRBV4-2 with TRBJ2-5; 7 bases match TRBD2. The length of the CDR3 is 15 residues. Germline V gene sequence: CDR1 LGHNA, CDR2 YNFKEQ. V shed 5 bases, J shed 1 base, and the junction held 7 bases outside the gene matches. The CDR3 DNA follows: TGTGCCAGCAGCAAGGCTAGCGGAACCCAAGAGACCCAGTACTTC. It yields the protein CASSKASGTQETQYF.

V is TRBV9 and J is TRBJ2-6, with TRBD1 matching over 9 bases. Germline V CDR1 and CDR2: SGDLS, YYNGEE. This CDR3 is 16 amino acids long. Losses at the gene ends were 2 bases for V and 2 bases for J; bases not matched to a gene: 2. Written as DNA, the CDR3 is TGTGCCAGCAGCGTGGGACAGGGCCCTGGGGCCAACGTCCTGACTTTC. It codes for CASSVGQGPGANVLTF. Supplemented by reference TRBV9 and TRBJ2-6, the full variable domain reads DSGVTQTPKHLITATGQRVTLRCSPRSGDLSVYWYQQSLDQGLQFLIQYYNGEERAKGNILERFSAQQFPDLHSELNLSSLELGDSALYFCASSVGQGPGANVLTFGAGSRLTVL.

This sequence joins TRBV7-3 and TRBJ1-1; the D gene is possibly TRBD1 (5 bases). There are 13 residues in the CDR3. V lost 4 bases to trimming and J lost 0 bases, with 6 bases between them. Germline V gene data show CDR1 as SGHTA and CDR2 as FQGTGA. The CDR3 region has the DNA TGTGCCAGCAGCTCACAGGTGAACACTGAAGCTTTCTTT. Its protein product is CASSSQVNTEAFF.

This chain connects TRBV27 to TRBJ2-1; 8 bases are shared with TRBD1. Germline loops: CDR1 MNHEY, CDR2 SMNVEV (reference sequence). J lost 7 bases, V lost 5 bases, and 10 bases had no gene match. The CDR3 contains 15 residues. The CDR3 sequence is CASSPRTGIRNEQFF. CDR3 coding DNA: TGTGCCAGCAGTCCCCGGACAGGGATTCGGAATGAGCAGTTCTTC.

The chain uses TRBV2 and TRBJ1-1; 7 bases align to TRBD1. With V trimmed by 6 bases and J by 0 bases, 4 bases remained unmatched. The CDR3 length is 14 residues. CDR1 is SNHLY, CDR2 FYNNEI, per germline. The CDR3 spells CASSAGTVNTEAFF. The CDR3, as DNA: TGTGCCAGCAGCGCCGGGACAGTGAACACTGAAGCTTTCTTT.